These 26 T cell receptor beta chains came from one sample sequenced in a study of T cell responses to AZD1222 COVID-19 vaccine. Sequenced by immunoSEQ multiplex PCR; TCRdb stores in-frame clones only, minus some. The data hold some 120,000 clones, with 80% to 90% observed a single time. The specimen was peripheral blood, collected on day 0 of AZD1222 vaccination. The receptors were gathered from an adult in good health.

This chain connects TRBV2 to TRBJ1-2; 9 bases are shared with TRBD1. CDR3 length: 12 residues. Germline V gene lookup returns CDR1 SNHLY and CDR2 FYNNEI. Losses at the gene ends were 6 bases for V and 11 bases for J; bases not matched to a gene: 7. The CDR3 nucleotides are TGTGCCAGCAGCGCTACAGGGGGCTCGTACACCTTC. It is translated as CASSATGGSYTF.

This chain links TRBV6-5 with TRBJ2-5; tentative D call: TRBD2 (5 bases). Germline CDR1 MNHEY, CDR2 SVGAGI. V was cut by 0 bases and J by 5 bases, with 10 bases left in between. The CDR3 has 14 amino acids. CDR3 DNA: TGTGCCAGCAGTTACTCGAGGGTAGTGGAGACCCAGTACTTC. Amino acids: CASSYSRVVETQYF.

This rearrangement joins TRBV19 to TRBJ2-5; a possible D gene is TRBD2 (5 bases). The V and J ends lost 0 bases and 4 bases respectively, with 12 bases between them. The CDR3 totals 15 residues. Germline CDR1 LNHDA, CDR2 SQIVND (reference sequence). CDR3 residues: CASSIETSSRETQYF. DNA for the CDR3: TGTGCCAGTAGTATAGAAACTAGTTCCCGAGAGACCCAGTACTTC.

This chain uses TRBV5-6 with TRBJ1-5; 8 bases agree with TRBD1. CDR3 length: 15 residues. Unmatched junction bases numbered 6, after V lost 4 bases and J lost 3 bases. Germline V lookup: CDR1 SGHDT, CDR2 YYEEEE. DNA of the CDR3: TGTGCCAGCAGCGCCGGGACAGGCACCAATCAGCCCCAGCATTTT. Amino acids: CASSAGTGTNQPQHF.

This clone has more than one count but fewer than ten. The V call is TRBV11-2, the J call TRBJ1-1, with TRBD1 matching 8 bases. The CDR3 has 13 amino acids. After removal of 5 bases from V and 11 bases from J, the junction contained 10 bases not matched to a gene. The germline V gene encodes CDR1 SGHAT and CDR2 FQNNGV. The DNA for the CDR3 is TGTGCCAGCAGCCCCCAGGGGGCTGGAGGGGCTTTCTTT. It is translated as CASSPQGAGGAFF.

This clone came up once. The rearrangement links TRBV5-1 to TRBJ2-1; D perhaps matches TRBD2 (5 bases). This CDR3 has 14 residues. V was cut by 2 bases and J by 0 bases, with 6 bases left in between. Germline loops: CDR1 SGHRS, CDR2 YFSETQ. Written as DNA, the CDR3 is TGCGCCAGCAGCTTAGGAGGCTCCTACAATGAGCAGTTCTTC. Translation: CASSLGGSYNEQFF.

This clone was recorded only once. V usage is TRBV2 and J usage is TRBJ2-3; possible D gene TRBD2, 7 bases. This CDR3 is 14 amino acids long. In germline, CDR1 is SNHLY, CDR2 FYNNEI. V lost 10 bases and J 4 bases, leaving 18 bases between the germline ends. This chain's CDR3 is CATREGGPSDTQYF. CDR3 sequence (DNA): TGTGCCACCAGGGAGGGGGGGCCGTCAGATACGCAGTATTTT.

This clone is labeled as medium-sized (0.01 to 0.1%). The chain combines TRBV28 with TRBJ1-2; 7 nucleotides align to TRBD1. This CDR3 is built from 14 residues. The germline CDR1 and CDR2 sequences are MDHEN and SYDVKM. J gave up 5 bases and V 7 bases, and 10 bases lay outside the gene matches. The CDR3 here is CASTRDRPLYGYTF. The CDR3 region has the DNA TGTGCCAGCACTAGGGACAGACCCTTATATGGCTACACCTTC.

The chain recombines TRBV5-6 with TRBJ1-5; 7 nucleotides agree with TRBD1. Germline assignment: CDR1 SGHDT and CDR2 YYEEEE. V shed 4 bases and J 7 bases; nucleotides not matched to a gene: 20. The CDR3 loop spans 18 amino acids. The CDR3 DNA reads TGTGCCAGCAGCCACCCAGTCCACCGGACAGGAAGTGGCCAGCCCCAGCATTTT. It yields the protein CASSHPVHRTGSGQPQHF. Based on the CDR3 plus reference TRBV5-6 and TRBJ1-5, the full variable domain is DAGVTQSPTHLIKTRGQQVTLRCSPKSGHDTVSWYQQALGQGPQFIFQYYEEEERQRGNFPDRFSGHQFPNYSSELNVNALLLGDSALYLCASSHPVHRTGSGQPQHFGDGTRLSIL.

V and J are TRBV7-9 and TRBJ2-5; maybe TRBD2 (6 bases). V was trimmed by 3 bases and J by 5 bases, leaving 10 bases between them. Germline assignment: CDR1 SEHNR and CDR2 FQNEAQ (reference sequence). This CDR3 spans 13 amino acids. This CDR3 is CASSLAGWETQYF. The CDR3 DNA reads as TGTGCCAGCAGCTTGGCGGGATGGGAGACCCAGTACTTC.

As concerns this clone: The sample holds other DNA sequences that translate to the same CDR3. This chain links TRBV9 with TRBJ2-7, with 8 bases that match TRBD1. CDR1 and CDR2 from the germline V gene are SGDLS and YYNGEE. The CDR3 has 14 residues. The trim removed 4 bases at V and 3 bases at J, leaving 6 bases unmatched. The CDR3 protein is CASSPGGFSYEQYF. CDR3 coding DNA: TGTGCCAGCAGCCCAGGGGGCTTCAGCTACGAGCAGTACTTC.

The rearrangement uses TRBV29-1 and TRBJ2-7; 12 bases are a match to TRBD1. V lost 7 bases, J lost 4 bases, and 5 bases stayed unmatched. This CDR3 is 13 amino acids long. CDR1 and CDR2 from the germline V gene are SQVTM and ANQGSEA. The CDR3 reads CSAGDRGRYEQYF. CDR3 bases: TGCAGCGCCGGGGACAGGGGGCGGTACGAGCAGTACTTC.

This clone was counted ten times or more. The chain carries TRBV18 and TRBJ1-1; no definite D call. V shed 3 bases and J shed 7 bases, with 9 bases lying between them. This CDR3 spans 12 amino acids. In germline, CDR1 is KGHSH, CDR2 LQKENI. The CDR3 sequence: CASSPERSEAFF. The CDR3 bases are TGTGCCAGCTCACCCGAAAGAAGTGAAGCTTTCTTT.

The chain employs TRBV19 and TRBJ1-5; D unclear. The CDR3 contains 14 residues. The ends were cut back, 6 bases at V and 8 bases at J, with 17 bases in the middle. The germline V gene has CDR1 LNHDA and CDR2 SQIVND (reference sequence). CDR3 sequence reads: CASSDQPQSKPQHF. CDR3 sequence (DNA): TGTGCCAGTAGCGACCAGCCCCAATCAAAGCCCCAGCATTTT.

The rearrangement uses TRBV5-1 and TRBJ2-7; 10 bases fit TRBD1. The CDR3 runs to 15 residues. Per the germline V gene, CDR1 is SGHRS and CDR2 is YFSETQ. V lost 4 bases to trimming and J lost 4 bases; unmatched junction nucleotides: 8. The CDR3 DNA is TGCGCCAGCAGCCAGACAGGGGGCCAGGGGTACGAGCAGTACTTC. Amino acids: CASSQTGGQGYEQYF.

The chain is built from TRBV27 and TRBJ1-5; no clear D. The germline CDR1 and CDR2 sequences are MNHEY and SMNVEV (reference sequence). The ends were cut back, 4 bases at V and 3 bases at J, with 7 bases in the middle. The CDR3 has 13 residues. CDR3 amino acids: CASSWQVNQPQHF. The CDR3 nucleotides are TGTGCCAGCAGTTGGCAGGTCAATCAGCCCCAGCATTTT.

This sequence joins TRBV5-1 and TRBJ2-6; D remains unclear. The CDR3 is 15 residues long. V shed 3 bases and J shed 2 bases, with 9 bases lying between them. CDR1 and CDR2 (germline): SGHRS, YFSETQ. The CDR3 reads CASSSDGPGANVLTF. The CDR3 region has the DNA TGCGCCAGCAGCTCCGACGGACCTGGGGCCAACGTCCTGACTTTC.

The V and J genes are TRBV7-2 and TRBJ2-3; 13 nucleotides line up with TRBD2. This CDR3 region has 16 residues. V shed 4 bases and J 4 bases; nucleotides not matched to a gene: 5. The germline V gene encodes CDR1 SGHTA and CDR2 FQGNSA. The CDR3 sequence is CASSSRTSGGADTQYF. DNA of the CDR3: TGTGCCAGCAGCTCGAGGACTAGCGGGGGAGCAGATACGCAGTATTTT.

This CDR3 is CATARTGREQYF. CDR3 nucleotide sequence: TGTGCCACCGCCAGGACAGGGCGGGAGCAGTACTTC. This chain links TRBV2 with TRBJ2-7, with 8 bases matching TRBD1. V trimming: 10 bases; J trimming: 7 bases; junction bases outside the gene matches: 9. The CDR3 consists of 12 residues. CDR1 and CDR2 from the germline V gene are SNHLY and FYNNEI. Using reference TRBV2 and TRBJ2-7 for the parts outside the CDR3, the full variable domain is EPEVTQTPSHQVTQMGQEVILRCVPISNHLYFYWYRQILGQKVEFLVSFYNNEISEKSEIFDDQFSVERPDGSNFTLKIRSTKLEDSAMYFCATARTGREQYFGPGTRLTVT.

This clone was found a few times. This sequence joins TRBV11-2 and TRBJ1-3; D is undetermined. The CDR3 has 13 amino acids. Germline values: CDR1 SGHAT, CDR2 FQNNGV. V gave up 1 base and J gave up 2 bases, with 3 bases separating them. The CDR3 region is CASSLATGNTIYF. In DNA form, the CDR3 reads TGTGCCAGCAGCTTAGCCACTGGAAACACCATATATTTT.

The CDR3 nucleotides are TGTGCCAGCAGTTTAAGGGCGGACTATGGCTACACCTTC. This codes for CASSLRADYGYTF. V gene TRBV28 combines with J gene TRBJ1-2; no definite D call. Germline assignment: CDR1 MDHEN and CDR2 SYDVKM. The V and J ends lost 2 bases and 3 bases respectively, with 7 bases between them. This CDR3 has 13 amino acids.

Here the CDR3 reads CASSLGTVGANVLTF. CDR3 bases: TGCGCCAGCAGCTTGGGTACAGTAGGGGCCAACGTCCTGACTTTC. The genes are TRBV5-1 and TRBJ2-6; D is unresolved. The V end was cut by 0 bases, the J end by 4 bases, with 8 bases between. The germline V gene has CDR1 SGHRS and CDR2 YFSETQ. This CDR3 is built from 15 residues.

This chain links TRBV4-1 with TRBJ2-6; D might be TRBD1 (6 bases). The CDR3 is 16 residues long. V dropped 4 bases and J dropped 7 bases, with 17 bases sitting between them. CDR1 MGHRA and CDR2 YSYEKL come from the germline V gene. CDR3 loop: CASSPTHRATANVLTF. The DNA of the CDR3 is TGCGCCAGCAGCCCTACGCACAGGGCGACCGCCAACGTCCTGACTTTC.

J is TRBJ1-4 and V is TRBV28, with unresolved D. The V end lost 10 bases, the J end lost 7 bases, and 22 bases lay between the germline ends. This CDR3 has 15 residues. CDR1 is MDHEN, CDR2 SYDVKM, per germline. CDR3 loop: CATLPWRSRGEKLFF. CDR3 DNA: TGTGCCACCCTCCCTTGGCGGAGCCGCGGTGAAAAACTGTTTTTT. Combining the CDR3 with reference TRBV28 and TRBJ1-4 gives the whole variable domain DVKVTQSSRYLVKRTGEKVFLECVQDMDHENMFWYRQDPGLGLRLIYFSYDVKMKEKGDIPEGYSVSREKKERFSLILESASTNQTSMYLCATLPWRSRGEKLFFGSGTQLSVL.

The chain is built from TRBV19 and TRBJ2-7; 8 bases line up with TRBD1. Trimming took 6 bases from V and 4 from J; bases not matched to a gene: 11. The CDR3 runs to 15 residues. In germline, CDR1 is LNHDA, CDR2 SQIVND (reference sequence). This chain's CDR3 is CASRIDRGGRYEQYF. The DNA for the CDR3 is TGTGCCAGTAGGATTGACAGGGGTGGGAGGTACGAGCAGTACTTC.

This clone was seen only once. This chain links TRBV6-4 with TRBJ1-5, with a weak D call TRBD1 (5 bases). Trimming took off 6 bases at V and 6 bases at J, with 15 bases between the two ends. The CDR3 sequence is 14 residues long. CDR1 MRHNA and CDR2 SNTAGT come from the germline V gene. The CDR3 is CASSTQVGVQPQHF. The CDR3 DNA sequence: TGTGCCAGCAGCACACAGGTTGGGGTTCAGCCCCAGCATTTT.